One sample yielded the 18 T cell receptor beta chains listed below, sequenced in a study of identical twins. TCRdb fed the 5' RACE reads into MiXCR, producing one record per CDR3 protein. This sample has about 810,000 distinct CDR3 sequences, with approximately 13% found just once. This sample was also put to use in a study of yellow fever vaccine responses in identical twins.

The material sequenced was PBMCs. Every receptor here comes from a woman under 30 in good health.

This clonotype was picked up many times. The J gene is TRBJ2-1, the V gene TRBV24-1; no firm D call. CDR1 is KGHDR, CDR2 SFDVKD, per germline. V was shortened by 4 bases and J by 4 bases, with 7 bases between the two germline ends. The CDR3 contains 13 residues. Here the CDR3 DNA reads TGTGCCACCAGTGAAACACATTACAATGAGCAGTTCTTC. Encoded protein: CATSETHYNEQFF.

The chain has TRBV28 and TRBJ2-3; D is undetermined. Trimming removed 1 base at V and 9 bases at J, with 20 bases between. The CDR3 runs 16 residues. The germline V gene encodes CDR1 MDHEN and CDR2 SYDVKM. DNA of the CDR3: TGTGCCAGCAGTTTATTCGAACTACCCTCCCTGGCCACGCAGTATTTT. It codes for CASSLFELPSLATQYF. The full variable domain, with the rest looked up from reference TRBV28 and TRBJ2-3, is DVKVTQSSRYLVKRTGEKVFLECVQDMDHENMFWYRQDPGLGLRLIYFSYDVKMKEKGDIPEGYSVSREKKERFSLILESASTNQTSMYLCASSLFELPSLATQYFGPGTRLTVL.

CDR3 sequence (DNA): TGTGCCAGCATTCCGGACCGGAGCACAGATACGCAGTATTTT. Protein: CASIPDRSTDTQYF. This chain connects TRBV2 to TRBJ2-3; no definite D call. This CDR3 is built from 14 residues. Trimming left V 7 bases short and J 0 bases short, with 11 bases between. CDR1 and CDR2 (germline): SNHLY, FYNNEI.

V usage is TRBV19 and J usage is TRBJ2-4; no firm D call. CDR1 and CDR2 from the germline V gene are LNHDA and SQIVND (reference sequence). This CDR3 region has 13 residues. Trimming pared 10 bases from V and 9 bases from J, leaving 19 bases between. The CDR3 nucleotides read TGTGCCACCTACAATGGCTACCGAGGCATTCAGTACTTC. Translating gives CATYNGYRGIQYF.

The chain uses TRBV25-1 and TRBJ2-3, with 12 bases identical to TRBD2. In germline, CDR1 is MGHDK, CDR2 SYGVNS. Trimming at V came to 4 bases and at J to 2 bases, leaving 7 bases not matched to a gene. CDR3 length equals 17 residues. The CDR3 sequence is CASSASGRASTTDTQYF. CDR3 DNA: TGTGCCAGCAGTGCTAGCGGGAGGGCCAGTACCACAGATACGCAGTATTTT.

This sequence joins TRBV24-1 and TRBJ2-2; TRBD2 matches at 11 bases. Germline CDR1 KGHDR, CDR2 SFDVKD. This CDR3 has 18 residues. V gave up 2 bases and J gave up 4 bases; unmatched junction bases: 8. The DNA of the CDR3 is TGTGCCACCAGTGATTCTAGCGGGAGGTTCATTTCCACCGGGGAGCTGTTTTTT. It codes for CATSDSSGRFISTGELFF.

Ten or more counts support this clonotype. The chain joins TRBV20-1 to TRBJ1-5; D is unresolved. V was cut by 1 base and J by 5 bases, with 9 bases left in between. Per germline, CDR1 DFQATT and CDR2 SNEGSKA (reference sequence). This CDR3 spans 13 amino acids. The CDR3 here is CSARVWRDQPQHF. The CDR3 coding sequence is TGCAGTGCTAGAGTTTGGAGGGATCAGCCCCAGCATTTT.

The J gene is TRBJ2-3, the V gene TRBV20-1; the D gene is possibly TRBD2 (5 bases). The germline V gene encodes CDR1 DFQATT and CDR2 SNEGSKA (reference sequence). The CDR3 length is 17 residues. V was clipped by 2 bases and J by 0 bases, with 18 bases between them. This CDR3 is CSARPLLASGSTDTQYF. CDR3 nucleotides: TGCAGTGCTAGACCTCTTCTGGCGAGCGGCAGCACAGATACGCAGTATTTT.

The V gene is TRBV5-1, the J gene TRBJ2-1, with a possible D match to TRBD2 (7 bases). CDR1 and CDR2 from the germline V gene are SGHRS and YFSETQ. V was pared by 2 bases and J by 6 bases, with 15 bases between. This CDR3 contains 15 residues. CDR3 sequence reads: CASSFGYGGPNEQFF. CDR3 nucleotides: TGCGCCAGCAGCTTTGGTTACGGGGGGCCCAATGAGCAGTTCTTC.

This clonotype was picked up a small number of times. J is TRBJ1-1 and V is TRBV29-1, with D unclear. CDR1 SQVTM and CDR2 ANQGSEA come from the germline V gene. The CDR3 sequence is 10 residues long. V was clipped by 2 bases and J by 5 bases, with 3 bases between them. The CDR3 DNA reads TGCAGCGTTGAACGTACTGAAGCTTTCTTT. Its translation: CSVERTEAFF.

This clonotype was picked up a small number of times. The chain has TRBV4-2 and TRBJ2-6; D remains ambiguous. The CDR3 covers 20 residues. Germline-derived CDR1 and CDR2 are LGHNA and YNFKEQ. V dropped 1 base and J dropped 0 bases, with 19 bases sitting between them. The CDR3 DNA is TGTGCCAGCAGCCAAGGTTTTTCTGCCTCCCAGCACTCTGGGGCCAACGTCCTGACTTTC. This codes for CASSQGFSASQHSGANVLTF.

This clonotype was found many times. V and J are TRBV27 and TRBJ2-2, with D tentatively TRBD1 (5 bases). This CDR3 region has 14 residues. The germline V and J ends were trimmed by 5 bases and 6 bases, with 13 bases remaining between them. Germline assignment: CDR1 MNHEY and CDR2 SMNVEV (reference sequence). The CDR3 DNA sequence: TGTGCCAGCAGTGCCTTCCAGGGATCCGGGGAGCTGTTTTTT. Its protein is CASSAFQGSGELFF.

The table lists this clonotype with a few counts. The J gene is TRBJ2-7, the V gene TRBV27; D is possibly TRBD2 (6 bases). The V end was cut by 3 bases, the J end by 4 bases, with 13 bases between. The V gene's germline CDR1 is MNHEY and CDR2 SMNVEV (reference sequence). The CDR3 runs to 14 residues. The CDR3 sequence is CASSLSGTAYEQYF. The CDR3 DNA follows: TGTGCCAGCAGTTTGTCCGGGACTGCATACGAGCAGTACTTC.

This clonotype was recorded a few times. J is TRBJ2-3 and V is TRBV20-1; the D is unclear. Germline V gives CDR1 DFQATT, CDR2 SNEGSKA (reference sequence). The CDR3 is 10 residues long. V was cut by 5 bases and J by 5 bases, with 5 bases left in between. The DNA of the CDR3 is TGCAGTGCTGGCCGAGATACGCAGTATTTT. Translating gives CSAGRDTQYF.

Details on this clonotype: Mismatch with germline at one junction end may stem from a read error. V is TRBV11-2 and J is TRBJ2-6; 10 bases line up with TRBD1. Germline CDR1 is SGHAT and CDR2 is FQNNGV. The CDR3 contains 18 residues. Here the CDR3 reads CASTLTGTGVYGANVLTF. Written as DNA, the CDR3 is TGTGCCAGCACCTTAACCGGGACAGGGGTATACGGGGCCAACGTCCTGACTTTC.

This clonotype was counted a few times. The CDR3 reads CASSSSANYGYTF. DNA for the CDR3: TGTGCCAGCAGTTCATCAGCGAACTATGGCTACACCTTC. The V gene is TRBV6-5, the J gene TRBJ1-2; D not resolved. Germline values: CDR1 MNHEY, CDR2 SVGAGI. This CDR3 spans 13 amino acids. Trimming took off 4 bases at V and 2 bases at J, with 8 bases between the two ends.

This chain's CDR3 is CASSHGGQGGQPQHF. The CDR3, as DNA: TGTGCCAGCAGCCATGGGGGACAGGGGGGTCAGCCCCAGCATTTT. The chain recombines TRBV6-1 with TRBJ1-5; 11 bases line up with TRBD1. Germline V gives CDR1 MNHNS, CDR2 SASEGT. Unmatched junction bases numbered 7, after V lost 6 bases and J lost 6 bases. This CDR3 is built from 15 residues.

This clonotype was detected only a few times. The chain employs TRBV7-7 and TRBJ2-5; D assignment may be TRBD1 or TRBD2 (6 bases each). V lost 5 bases and J 5 bases, leaving 18 bases between the germline ends. This CDR3 region has 15 residues. In germline, CDR1 is SSHAT, CDR2 FNYEAQ (reference sequence). CDR3 coding DNA: TGTGCCAGCAGCACAACTCTGGGGGGCCGGGAGACCCAGTACTTC. Translation gives CASSTTLGGRETQYF.